Listed here is a single TCR beta chain. The antigen is undetermined. These data come from a study of Ad26.COV2.S vaccination and SARS-CoV-2 variants. Looked up from germline, CDR1 is GTSNPN and CDR2 is SVGIG (reference sequence). The length of the CDR3 is 14 residues. V lost 2 bases and J lost 3; bases outside the gene matches: 7. Treatment reported: around 19 received Ad26.COV2.S at low or high dose, single or two shots; 5 received placebo; per-sample allocation not given. Sampling was performed 63 days after the first vaccine or placebo injection. Profiled with immunoSEQ multiplex PCR; TCRdb holds only in-frame clones, not every one. This table holds hundreds of thousands of clones, 88% found once. Whole-study findings and limits: Non-spike TCR breadth did not differ much between vaccine and placebo recipients.

The starting material was peripheral blood, obtained in a trial of Ad26.COV2.S vaccine versus placebo. This clonotype originated in a person aged 18-65 years who received the Ad26.COV2.S COVID-19 vaccine or a placebo. The chain employs TRBV30 and TRBJ2-7; 7 nucleotides line up with TRBD1. CDR3 bases: TGTGCCTGGAGTACACTGGGACAGCTCTACGAGCAGTACTTC. Amino acids: CAWSTLGQLYEQYF.